A selection of T cell receptor beta chains follows, all from one sample in a study of T cell responses to AZD1222 COVID-19 vaccine. Assay: immunoSEQ multiplex PCR; the TCRdb copy retains only in-frame clones and omits some. The sample includes approximately 170,000 clones, approximately 89% seen only once; the top ten take about 4.4%. Sequenced here: peripheral blood, sampled on day 0 of AZD1222 vaccination. The origin of the receptors is an adult in good health. CDR3s include the opening cysteine and the closing phenylalanine or tryptophan. Each record gives: V gene, CDR3 length, clone size, J gene, D gene, CDR3 protein, CDR3 DNA. The D gene is left open where the match is weak. Not all rows give a size; the values are once, few, many and, for expanded clones, a class.

>TRBV12-5|17|NA|TRBJ2-3|NA
CASGLRPGRGTTDTQYF
TGTGCTAGTGGTCTTAGGCCGGGTCGAGGGACGACAGATACGCAGTATTTT
>TRBV24-1|14|NA|TRBJ2-7|TRBD1
CATSARAGGYEQYF
TGTGCCACCAGTGCTCGGGCAGGGGGCTACGAGCAGTACTTC
>TRBV7-2|14|NA|TRBJ1-2|TRBD1
CASSFGGTEVGYTF
TGTGCCAGCAGCTTCGGGGGGACAGAAGTTGGCTACACCTTC
>TRBV28|14|NA|TRBJ1-2|NA
CASSSVRGVYGYTF
TGTGCCAGCAGTTCAGTGAGGGGGGTCTATGGCTACACCTTC
>TRBV14|15|NA|TRBJ2-1|NA
CASSQPGGSYNEQFF
TGTGCCAGCAGCCAGCCCGGGGGTTCCTACAATGAGCAGTTCTTC
>TRBV6-4|13|few|TRBJ1-2|NA
CASHLGGNYGYTF
TGTGCCAGCCACCTCGGGGGGAACTATGGCTACACCTTC
>TRBV15|14|NA|TRBJ2-1|TRBD1
CATNPTGDYNEQFF
TGTGCCACCAACCCGACAGGGGACTACAATGAGCAGTTCTTC
>TRBV18|13|NA|TRBJ2-1|NA
CASSPQGYNEQFF
TGTGCCAGCTCACCACAGGGATACAATGAGCAGTTCTTC
>TRBV6-5|13|NA|TRBJ2-7|NA
CASTNPSSYEQYF
TGTGCCAGCACGAACCCGAGCTCCTACGAGCAGTACTTC
>TRBV11-2|13|NA|TRBJ2-1|NA
CASSYPGGREQFF
TGTGCCAGCAGCTACCCCGGGGGGCGTGAGCAGTTCTTC
>TRBV3-1/TRBV3-2|17|NA|TRBJ1-3|TRBD1
CASSLPWDRGRGNTIYF
TGTGCCAGCAGCCTACCCTGGGACAGGGGGCGCGGAAACACCATATATTTT
>TRBV20-1|12|NA|TRBJ2-1|TRBD2
CSASKGRDEQFF
TGCAGTGCTAGTAAGGGGAGGGATGAGCAGTTCTTC
>TRBV10-2|16|NA|TRBJ2-1|TRBD2
CASWRREALSGAEQFF
TGCGCCAGCTGGCGGCGGGAGGCCCTCAGTGGGGCTGAGCAGTTCTTC
>TRBV5-4|17|NA|TRBJ2-7|TRBD2
CASSLGGIAGSSREQYF
TGTGCCAGCAGCTTGGGTGGGATAGCGGGGTCGTCTCGCGAGCAGTACTTC
>TRBV7-3|15|NA|TRBJ2-5|NA
CASSLGQGGRETQYF
TGTGCCAGCAGCTTAGGGCAGGGGGGAAGAGAGACCCAGTACTTC
>TRBV11-3|15|once|TRBJ2-1|TRBD2
CASSLGLAGGDEQFF
TGTGCCAGCAGCTTGGGACTAGCGGGGGGGGATGAGCAGTTCTTC
>TRBV3-1/TRBV3-2|13|NA|TRBJ2-3|NA
CASSQVSRVTQYF
TGTGCCAGCAGCCAAGTGTCTAGGGTTACGCAGTATTTT
>TRBV5-1|14|NA|TRBJ2-7|TRBD2
CASSSTSGSYEQYF
TGCGCCAGCAGCTCGACTAGCGGGAGCTACGAGCAGTACTTC
>TRBV7-8|14|NA|TRBJ1-2|TRBD1
CASSFRTGHGGYTF
TGTGCCAGCAGCTTCCGGACAGGGCATGGCGGCTACACCTTC
>TRBV29-1|16|NA|TRBJ1-2|NA
CSVDPWGGLVRVGYTF
TGCAGCGTTGACCCCTGGGGGGGGCTGGTTCGAGTGGGCTACACCTTC
>TRBV6-5|13|NA|TRBJ2-2|NA
CASIESNTGELFF
TGTGCCAGCATCGAGAGTAACACCGGGGAGCTGTTTTTT
>TRBV9|15|NA|TRBJ2-7|TRBD2
CASSVGLAGQYEQYF
TGTGCCAGCAGCGTAGGACTAGCGGGACAATACGAGCAGTACTTC
>TRBV9|15|NA|TRBJ2-7|NA
CASSPKGASSYEQYF
TGTGCCAGCAGCCCGAAAGGTGCTAGCTCCTACGAGCAGTACTTC
>TRBV9|11|once|TRBJ2-3|NA
CASSPGGTQYF
TGTGCCAGCAGCCCCGGGGGTACGCAGTATTTT
>TRBV4-1|14|NA|TRBJ1-1|NA
CASSRGRVGTEAFF
TGCGCCAGCAGCCGAGGACGGGTAGGGACTGAAGCTTTCTTT
>TRBV28|15|NA|TRBJ1-4|NA
CASRSPGTSNEKLFF
TGTGCCAGCAGGTCCCCCGGGACAAGTAATGAAAAACTGTTTTTT
>TRBV7-9|15|NA|TRBJ1-3|NA
CASSAQDMSGNTIYF
TGTGCCAGCAGCGCGCAGGACATGTCGGGAAACACCATATATTTT
>TRBV7-2|14|NA|TRBJ1-1|NA
CASSLGLLNTEAFF
TGTGCCAGCAGCTTGGGTCTTCTAAACACTGAAGCTTTCTTT
>TRBV13|15|NA|TRBJ2-5|TRBD1
CASSITGQGLETQYF
TGTGCCAGCAGCATAACGGGACAGGGGTTAGAGACCCAGTACTTC
>TRBV5-1|17|NA|TRBJ2-3|TRBD2
CASSFGGTSGSTDTQYF
TGCGCCAGCAGCTTTGGGGGGACTAGCGGGAGCACAGATACGCAGTATTTT
>TRBV28|14|NA|TRBJ1-4|NA
CASSYGLSNEKLFF
TGTGCCAGCAGTTATGGACTGTCGAATGAAAAACTGTTTTTT
>TRBV19|15|few|TRBJ1-2|NA
CASNTGGMANYGYTF
TGTGCCAGTAACACGGGGGGTATGGCTAACTATGGCTACACCTTC
>TRBV7-9|15|NA|TRBJ1-4|NA
CASSMVRATNEKLFF
TGTGCCAGCAGCATGGTCCGGGCAACTAATGAAAAACTGTTTTTT
>TRBV30|14|NA|TRBJ1-1|NA
CAWSVGLRNTEAFF
TGTGCCTGGAGTGTAGGGCTGAGGAACACTGAAGCTTTCTTT
>TRBV7-3|15|NA|TRBJ2-1|TRBD2
CASSFLAGPYNEQFF
TGTGCCAGCAGCTTCTTAGCGGGACCCTACAATGAGCAGTTCTTC
>TRBV11-3|18|NA|TRBJ2-5|TRBD1
CASSLDWRGGDLQETQYF
TGTGCCAGCAGCTTAGATTGGAGAGGGGGCGACCTCCAAGAGACCCAGTACTTC
>TRBV5-4|18|NA|TRBJ2-7|NA
CASSLFSSGVPTSYEQYF
TGTGCCAGCAGCTTGTTTTCTTCGGGGGTCCCTACCTCCTACGAGCAGTACTTC
>TRBV27|16|NA|TRBJ2-3|TRBD2
CASSSLAGGGTDTQYF
TGTGCCAGCAGTTCGCTAGCGGGAGGGGGCACAGATACGCAGTATTTT
>TRBV2|12|NA|TRBJ1-1|NA
CASSAEGPEAFF
TGTGCCAGCAGTGCAGAGGGACCTGAAGCTTTCTTT
>TRBV7-3|13|NA|TRBJ2-1|TRBD1
CASSPRQGNEQFF
TGTGCCAGCAGCCCAAGACAGGGCAATGAGCAGTTCTTC
>TRBV27|13|NA|TRBJ1-2|NA
CASSLRVNYGYTF
TGTGCCAGCAGCTTAAGGGTGAACTATGGCTACACCTTC
>TRBV6-4|14|NA|TRBJ1-2|NA
CASSEYGTLDGYTF
TGTGCCAGCAGTGAATACGGGACTCTGGATGGCTACACCTTC
>TRBV24-1|15|NA|TRBJ2-1|TRBD1
CATSDRRQGIHEQFF
TGTGCCACCAGTGACCGAAGACAGGGCATACATGAGCAGTTCTTC
>TRBV4-2|17|NA|TRBJ2-3|NA
CASSQGTGSRRTDTQYF
TGTGCCAGCAGCCAAGGAACAGGGTCTAGGCGCACAGATACGCAGTATTTT
>TRBV7-9|13|NA|TRBJ1-5|NA
CASSLAPETPQHF
TGTGCCAGCAGCCTGGCCCCCGAGACGCCCCAGCATTTT
>TRBV30|13|NA|TRBJ1-5|TRBD1
CAWGRQGNQPQHF
TGTGCCTGGGGGAGACAGGGAAATCAGCCCCAGCATTTT
>TRBV5-4|15|NA|TRBJ2-1|NA
CASRFPGPGVNEQFF
TGTGCCAGCAGATTCCCGGGACCGGGCGTCAATGAGCAGTTCTTC
>TRBV24-1|12|NA|TRBJ2-1|NA
CATSYAPNEQFF
TGTGCCACCAGCTATGCCCCCAATGAGCAGTTCTTC
>TRBV12-3/TRBV12-4|13|NA|TRBJ2-3|NA
CASSLGQGDTQYF
TGTGCCAGCAGTTTGGGGCAGGGAGATACGCAGTATTTT
>TRBV5-1|16|NA|TRBJ1-4|TRBD1
CASSLVPQGAGEKLFF
TGCGCCAGCAGCTTGGTGCCACAGGGGGCAGGGGAAAAACTGTTTTTT
>TRBV18|14|NA|TRBJ1-5|NA
CASSPGDGNQPQHF
TGTGCCAGCTCACCCGGGGACGGCAATCAGCCCCAGCATTTT
>TRBV28|16|NA|TRBJ2-2|NA
CASSLGGGGGFGELFF
TGTGCCAGCAGTTTAGGAGGGGGCGGAGGTTTCGGGGAGCTGTTTTTT
>TRBV6-6|14|NA|TRBJ2-5|NA
CASSGHSGQETQYF
TGTGCCAGCAGTGGACATAGCGGTCAAGAGACCCAGTACTTC
>TRBV28|16|NA|TRBJ1-5|NA
CASDLHGPRGNQPQHF
TGTGCCAGCGATCTCCATGGGCCCCGGGGCAATCAGCCCCAGCATTTT
>TRBV28|16|NA|TRBJ2-3|TRBD1
CASRPTGTGYTDTQYF
TGTGCCAGCAGACCCACCGGGACAGGGTACACAGATACGCAGTATTTT
>TRBV10-2|17|NA|TRBJ2-6|NA
CASSENRGNSGANVLTF
TGCGCCAGCAGTGAGAATCGGGGAAACTCTGGGGCCAACGTCCTGACTTTC
>TRBV19|15|NA|TRBJ2-7|TRBD1
CASSAGTGGSYEQYF
TGTGCCAGTAGTGCCGGGACAGGGGGCTCCTACGAGCAGTACTTC